The present T cell receptor beta chain was sequenced within a study of human T cells and chemical hapten exposure. V was pared by 1 base and J by 3 bases, with 9 bases between. This CDR3 comprises 14 residues. CDR1 SGHKS and CDR2 YYEKEE come from the germline V gene (reference sequence). TCRdb independently ran MiXCR on the RACE reads; one entry per CDR3 protein. The sample shows around 110,000 distinct CDR3 sequences, 12% of them seen only once. Regarding this clonotype: This could be a read error, since a much larger clone is one nucleotide away.

Time point specified: patch test 1, 2 weeks after DPC sensitization. Treatment: therapeutic diphenylcyclopropenone sensitization with weekly scalp DPC. The sample was whole blood, taken in connection with sensitization to the hapten diphenylcyclopropenone (DPC). The source is a woman between 45 and 60 years old with alopecia areata. Some clones in this sample may be carry-over from other donors' samples. The chain couples TRBV5-5 to TRBJ2-3, with unresolved D. The CDR3 loop is CASSLSPCTDTQYF. The CDR3 DNA reads TGTGCCAGCAGCTTGAGTCCGTGTACAGATACGCAGTATTTT.